This TCR beta chain appears in the sequencing data of a study of cytomegalovirus exposure and HLA in healthy donors. Study-level points and caveats: In a later analysis, productive TCRs from donors in an Asian-associated ancestry cluster reportedly carried fewer N-insertions than the cohort mean. In a later analysis, TCR beta V- and J-gene trimming showed a link to a missense DCLRE1C variant. Differences between HLA loci emerged in a later analysis of TCR association rates, with DRB1 most and HLA-C fewest. The study flagged some 170 TCR beta chains as cytomegalovirus-associated.

In the PCR, 60 Vbeta and 13 Jbeta primers were used. Clones were read by immunoSEQ multiplex PCR, and TCRdb kept only the in-frame ones, dropping some. The sample holds tens of thousands of clones, 70% to 75% seen once. A remark on this clone: As yet, its antigen is unknown.

CDR3 length: 15 residues. V was pared by 6 bases and J by 9 bases, with 13 bases of the junction left unmatched. Germline CDR1 and CDR2: MGHDK and SYGVNS. The sample consisted of PBMCs. The sequence came from a man aged 30 to 45 in good health and CMV-seropositive. The chain has TRBV25-1 and TRBJ2-1, with 8 bases lining up with TRBD1. CDR3 sequence reads: CASSFTRTGQGEQFF. CDR3 in DNA: TGTGCCAGCAGCTTCACAAGGACAGGGCAGGGTGAGCAGTTCTTC.